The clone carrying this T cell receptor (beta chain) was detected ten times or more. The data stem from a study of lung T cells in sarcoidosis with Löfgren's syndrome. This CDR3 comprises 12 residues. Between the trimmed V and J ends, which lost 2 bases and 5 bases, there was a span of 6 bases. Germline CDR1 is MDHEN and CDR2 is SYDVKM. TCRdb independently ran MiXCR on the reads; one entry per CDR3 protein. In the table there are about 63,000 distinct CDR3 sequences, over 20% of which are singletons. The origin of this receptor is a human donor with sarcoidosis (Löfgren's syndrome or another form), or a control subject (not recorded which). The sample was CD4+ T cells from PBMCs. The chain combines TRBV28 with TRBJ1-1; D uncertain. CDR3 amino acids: CASSLRYTEAFF. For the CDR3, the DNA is TGTGCCAGCAGTTTAAGGTATACTGAAGCTTTCTTT.